This is a list of T cell receptor beta chains from one sample in a study of identical twins. TCRdb independently ran MiXCR on the 5' RACE reads; one entry per CDR3 protein. The data contain some 660,000 distinct CDR3 sequences, about 9.4% of them singletons. These records were also assigned to another study, of yellow fever vaccine responses in identical twins.

Sequencing was performed on PBMCs. These TCRs come from a woman between 18 and 30 years old in good health. Both conserved end residues are part of each CDR3. D genes are given only for firm matches. Rows may omit the clone size; those that give it use once, few, many or a size class.

abundance,j_gene,v_gene,d_gene,CDR3aa,CDR3nt
few,TRBJ2-7,TRBV4-1,-,CASSETPDSSYEQYF,TGCGCCAGCAGTGAAACCCCGGACAGTTCCTACGAGCAGTACTTC
many,TRBJ2-7,TRBV7-2,TRBD1,CASSQGTGAYEQYF,TGTGCCAGCAGCCAAGGAACAGGGGCCTACGAGCAGTACTTC
few,TRBJ2-2,TRBV6-1,-,CASKRPANTGELFF,TGTGCCAGCAAGAGGCCCGCGAACACCGGGGAGCTGTTTTTT
-,TRBJ2-3,TRBV15,TRBD1,CATSTDNDRGTQYF,TGTGCCACCAGCACCGATAATGACAGGGGAACGCAGTATTTT
many,TRBJ2-5,TRBV5-1,TRBD2,CASSGSSGSGETQYF,TGCGCCAGCAGCGGCTCTAGCGGGAGTGGAGAGACCCAGTACTTC
-,TRBJ2-4,TRBV24-1,-,CATSDRQENIQYF,TGTGCCACCAGTGATCGACAGGAAAACATTCAGTACTTC
-,TRBJ1-2,TRBV20-1,TRBD1,CSARGPRGGDAYGYTF,TGCAGTGCTAGAGGCCCACGAGGGGGCGATGCGTATGGCTACACCTTC
few,TRBJ2-5,TRBV3-1,-,CASSQGKGRIQQETQYF,TGTGCCAGCAGCCAAGGAAAGGGTAGGATACAACAAGAGACCCAGTACTTC
many,TRBJ2-2,TRBV5-6,TRBD1,CASSFGFAAGGTGELFF,TGTGCCAGCAGCTTTGGTTTTGCGGCAGGGGGCACCGGGGAGCTGTTTTTT
few,TRBJ2-7,TRBV3-1,-,CASSQDLGQGNSYEQYF,TGTGCCAGCAGCCAAGATCTAGGGCAGGGTAATTCCTACGAGCAGTACTTC
few,TRBJ2-5,TRBV20-1,-,CSARATRQSSQETQYF,TGCAGTGCTAGAGCTACTCGGCAGAGCTCCCAAGAGACCCAGTACTTC
many,TRBJ1-1,TRBV7-2,-,CASSLAIGQNTEAFF,TGTGCCAGCAGCCTGGCGATCGGACAGAACACTGAAGCTTTCTTT
few,TRBJ2-2,TRBV6-1,TRBD2,CASRALAGGYTGELFF,TGTGCCAGCAGGGCGTTAGCGGGAGGGTACACCGGGGAGCTGTTTTTT
many,TRBJ2-1,TRBV20-1,TRBD2,CSARRLAIQEGNEQFF,TGCAGTGCTAGACGACTAGCGATCCAAGAGGGCAATGAGCAGTTCTTC
-,TRBJ2-5,TRBV20-1,-,CSLDGTSMETQYF,TGCAGCCTGGACGGCACCTCCATGGAGACCCAGTACTTC
few,TRBJ2-2,TRBV15,-,CATSRDVGKGGELFF,TGTGCCACCAGCAGAGATGTGGGGAAGGGCGGGGAGCTGTTTTTT
-,TRBJ1-2,TRBV12-3/TRBV12-4,-,CASSLDWGAGGYTF,TGTGCCAGCAGTTTAGACTGGGGGGCTGGTGGCTACACCTTC
few,TRBJ1-2,TRBV7-9,-,CASSGDLGAIYGYTF,TGTGCCAGCAGCGGGGACTTGGGAGCGATCTATGGCTACACCTTC
many,TRBJ2-1,TRBV12-3/TRBV12-4,-,CASTTSRVGGDNEQFF,TGTGCCAGCACCACCAGTAGAGTTGGGGGAGACAATGAGCAGTTCTTC
few,TRBJ2-6,TRBV28,-,CASSLGGSGTNVLTF,TGTGCCAGCAGTTTAGGCGGCTCTGGGACCAACGTCCTGACTTTC
-,TRBJ2-2,TRBV20-1,TRBD2,CSAGTPGLAGSTGELFF,TGCAGTGCTGGAACTCCGGGACTAGCGGGGAGCACCGGGGAGCTGTTTTTT
-,TRBJ2-7,TRBV27,-,CASSLLIGDRYYEQYF,TGTGCCAGCAGTTTATTAATCGGGGACCGGTATTACGAGCAGTACTTC
many,TRBJ2-1,TRBV5-1,TRBD2,CASSFGGGANEQFF,TGCGCCAGCAGCTTCGGCGGGGGGGCCAATGAGCAGTTCTTC
few,TRBJ2-1,TRBV7-9,-,CASSTHINGADEQFF,TGTGCCAGCAGCACCCACATTAATGGCGCAGATGAGCAGTTCTTC
-,TRBJ2-7,TRBV3-1,TRBD1,CASSQTRTGGYEQYF,TGTGCCAGCAGCCAAACGCGGACAGGGGGCTACGAGCAGTACTTC
-,TRBJ2-5,TRBV9,TRBD1,CASSVGTGSRITQYF,TGTGCCAGCAGCGTAGGGACAGGGTCAAGGATTACCCAGTACTTC
-,TRBJ2-1,TRBV19,TRBD2,CASKGASGTRAEQFF,TGTGCCAGTAAGGGAGCTAGCGGGACAAGAGCAGAGCAGTTCTTC
-,TRBJ2-3,TRBV15,TRBD2,CATIPTSGGPIPQYF,TGTGCCACCATTCCGACTAGCGGGGGCCCCATTCCGCAGTATTTT
few,TRBJ2-1,TRBV3-1,-,CASSEDGSRYNEQFF,TGTGCCAGCAGCGAAGATGGCAGCAGGTACAATGAGCAGTTCTTC
many,TRBJ2-3,TRBV5-1,TRBD2,CASSLGLAGGRATDTQYF,TGCGCCAGCAGCTTGGGTCTAGCGGGGGGCCGTGCCACAGATACGCAGTATTTT
-,TRBJ2-5,TRBV20-1,TRBD2,CSTKHHPSGGQTKETQYF,TGCAGTACCAAGCACCACCCTAGCGGGGGCCAGACAAAAGAGACCCAGTACTTC
few,TRBJ1-5,TRBV12-3/TRBV12-4,TRBD1,CASSSGQHSHQPQHF,TGTGCCAGCAGTTCGGGACAGCATAGCCACCAGCCCCAGCATTTT
-,TRBJ1-1,TRBV5-1,TRBD1,CASSAKGARSEAFF,TGCGCCAGCAGTGCGAAGGGGGCGCGTTCTGAAGCTTTCTTT
-,TRBJ1-2,TRBV28,-,CASSAVNYGYTF,TGTGCCAGCAGTGCCGTTAACTATGGCTACACCTTC
-,TRBJ2-5,TRBV20-1,TRBD1,CSATDRGVKTQYF,TGCAGTGCTACCGACAGGGGCGTAAAGACCCAGTACTTC
-,TRBJ2-2,TRBV10-3,TRBD1,CAITDRGFSGELFF,TGTGCCATCACGGACAGGGGGTTTTCCGGGGAGCTGTTTTTT
few,TRBJ2-5,TRBV10-3,-,CATQVSEGQETQYF,TGTGCCACCCAGGTGTCGGAAGGCCAAGAGACCCAGTACTTC